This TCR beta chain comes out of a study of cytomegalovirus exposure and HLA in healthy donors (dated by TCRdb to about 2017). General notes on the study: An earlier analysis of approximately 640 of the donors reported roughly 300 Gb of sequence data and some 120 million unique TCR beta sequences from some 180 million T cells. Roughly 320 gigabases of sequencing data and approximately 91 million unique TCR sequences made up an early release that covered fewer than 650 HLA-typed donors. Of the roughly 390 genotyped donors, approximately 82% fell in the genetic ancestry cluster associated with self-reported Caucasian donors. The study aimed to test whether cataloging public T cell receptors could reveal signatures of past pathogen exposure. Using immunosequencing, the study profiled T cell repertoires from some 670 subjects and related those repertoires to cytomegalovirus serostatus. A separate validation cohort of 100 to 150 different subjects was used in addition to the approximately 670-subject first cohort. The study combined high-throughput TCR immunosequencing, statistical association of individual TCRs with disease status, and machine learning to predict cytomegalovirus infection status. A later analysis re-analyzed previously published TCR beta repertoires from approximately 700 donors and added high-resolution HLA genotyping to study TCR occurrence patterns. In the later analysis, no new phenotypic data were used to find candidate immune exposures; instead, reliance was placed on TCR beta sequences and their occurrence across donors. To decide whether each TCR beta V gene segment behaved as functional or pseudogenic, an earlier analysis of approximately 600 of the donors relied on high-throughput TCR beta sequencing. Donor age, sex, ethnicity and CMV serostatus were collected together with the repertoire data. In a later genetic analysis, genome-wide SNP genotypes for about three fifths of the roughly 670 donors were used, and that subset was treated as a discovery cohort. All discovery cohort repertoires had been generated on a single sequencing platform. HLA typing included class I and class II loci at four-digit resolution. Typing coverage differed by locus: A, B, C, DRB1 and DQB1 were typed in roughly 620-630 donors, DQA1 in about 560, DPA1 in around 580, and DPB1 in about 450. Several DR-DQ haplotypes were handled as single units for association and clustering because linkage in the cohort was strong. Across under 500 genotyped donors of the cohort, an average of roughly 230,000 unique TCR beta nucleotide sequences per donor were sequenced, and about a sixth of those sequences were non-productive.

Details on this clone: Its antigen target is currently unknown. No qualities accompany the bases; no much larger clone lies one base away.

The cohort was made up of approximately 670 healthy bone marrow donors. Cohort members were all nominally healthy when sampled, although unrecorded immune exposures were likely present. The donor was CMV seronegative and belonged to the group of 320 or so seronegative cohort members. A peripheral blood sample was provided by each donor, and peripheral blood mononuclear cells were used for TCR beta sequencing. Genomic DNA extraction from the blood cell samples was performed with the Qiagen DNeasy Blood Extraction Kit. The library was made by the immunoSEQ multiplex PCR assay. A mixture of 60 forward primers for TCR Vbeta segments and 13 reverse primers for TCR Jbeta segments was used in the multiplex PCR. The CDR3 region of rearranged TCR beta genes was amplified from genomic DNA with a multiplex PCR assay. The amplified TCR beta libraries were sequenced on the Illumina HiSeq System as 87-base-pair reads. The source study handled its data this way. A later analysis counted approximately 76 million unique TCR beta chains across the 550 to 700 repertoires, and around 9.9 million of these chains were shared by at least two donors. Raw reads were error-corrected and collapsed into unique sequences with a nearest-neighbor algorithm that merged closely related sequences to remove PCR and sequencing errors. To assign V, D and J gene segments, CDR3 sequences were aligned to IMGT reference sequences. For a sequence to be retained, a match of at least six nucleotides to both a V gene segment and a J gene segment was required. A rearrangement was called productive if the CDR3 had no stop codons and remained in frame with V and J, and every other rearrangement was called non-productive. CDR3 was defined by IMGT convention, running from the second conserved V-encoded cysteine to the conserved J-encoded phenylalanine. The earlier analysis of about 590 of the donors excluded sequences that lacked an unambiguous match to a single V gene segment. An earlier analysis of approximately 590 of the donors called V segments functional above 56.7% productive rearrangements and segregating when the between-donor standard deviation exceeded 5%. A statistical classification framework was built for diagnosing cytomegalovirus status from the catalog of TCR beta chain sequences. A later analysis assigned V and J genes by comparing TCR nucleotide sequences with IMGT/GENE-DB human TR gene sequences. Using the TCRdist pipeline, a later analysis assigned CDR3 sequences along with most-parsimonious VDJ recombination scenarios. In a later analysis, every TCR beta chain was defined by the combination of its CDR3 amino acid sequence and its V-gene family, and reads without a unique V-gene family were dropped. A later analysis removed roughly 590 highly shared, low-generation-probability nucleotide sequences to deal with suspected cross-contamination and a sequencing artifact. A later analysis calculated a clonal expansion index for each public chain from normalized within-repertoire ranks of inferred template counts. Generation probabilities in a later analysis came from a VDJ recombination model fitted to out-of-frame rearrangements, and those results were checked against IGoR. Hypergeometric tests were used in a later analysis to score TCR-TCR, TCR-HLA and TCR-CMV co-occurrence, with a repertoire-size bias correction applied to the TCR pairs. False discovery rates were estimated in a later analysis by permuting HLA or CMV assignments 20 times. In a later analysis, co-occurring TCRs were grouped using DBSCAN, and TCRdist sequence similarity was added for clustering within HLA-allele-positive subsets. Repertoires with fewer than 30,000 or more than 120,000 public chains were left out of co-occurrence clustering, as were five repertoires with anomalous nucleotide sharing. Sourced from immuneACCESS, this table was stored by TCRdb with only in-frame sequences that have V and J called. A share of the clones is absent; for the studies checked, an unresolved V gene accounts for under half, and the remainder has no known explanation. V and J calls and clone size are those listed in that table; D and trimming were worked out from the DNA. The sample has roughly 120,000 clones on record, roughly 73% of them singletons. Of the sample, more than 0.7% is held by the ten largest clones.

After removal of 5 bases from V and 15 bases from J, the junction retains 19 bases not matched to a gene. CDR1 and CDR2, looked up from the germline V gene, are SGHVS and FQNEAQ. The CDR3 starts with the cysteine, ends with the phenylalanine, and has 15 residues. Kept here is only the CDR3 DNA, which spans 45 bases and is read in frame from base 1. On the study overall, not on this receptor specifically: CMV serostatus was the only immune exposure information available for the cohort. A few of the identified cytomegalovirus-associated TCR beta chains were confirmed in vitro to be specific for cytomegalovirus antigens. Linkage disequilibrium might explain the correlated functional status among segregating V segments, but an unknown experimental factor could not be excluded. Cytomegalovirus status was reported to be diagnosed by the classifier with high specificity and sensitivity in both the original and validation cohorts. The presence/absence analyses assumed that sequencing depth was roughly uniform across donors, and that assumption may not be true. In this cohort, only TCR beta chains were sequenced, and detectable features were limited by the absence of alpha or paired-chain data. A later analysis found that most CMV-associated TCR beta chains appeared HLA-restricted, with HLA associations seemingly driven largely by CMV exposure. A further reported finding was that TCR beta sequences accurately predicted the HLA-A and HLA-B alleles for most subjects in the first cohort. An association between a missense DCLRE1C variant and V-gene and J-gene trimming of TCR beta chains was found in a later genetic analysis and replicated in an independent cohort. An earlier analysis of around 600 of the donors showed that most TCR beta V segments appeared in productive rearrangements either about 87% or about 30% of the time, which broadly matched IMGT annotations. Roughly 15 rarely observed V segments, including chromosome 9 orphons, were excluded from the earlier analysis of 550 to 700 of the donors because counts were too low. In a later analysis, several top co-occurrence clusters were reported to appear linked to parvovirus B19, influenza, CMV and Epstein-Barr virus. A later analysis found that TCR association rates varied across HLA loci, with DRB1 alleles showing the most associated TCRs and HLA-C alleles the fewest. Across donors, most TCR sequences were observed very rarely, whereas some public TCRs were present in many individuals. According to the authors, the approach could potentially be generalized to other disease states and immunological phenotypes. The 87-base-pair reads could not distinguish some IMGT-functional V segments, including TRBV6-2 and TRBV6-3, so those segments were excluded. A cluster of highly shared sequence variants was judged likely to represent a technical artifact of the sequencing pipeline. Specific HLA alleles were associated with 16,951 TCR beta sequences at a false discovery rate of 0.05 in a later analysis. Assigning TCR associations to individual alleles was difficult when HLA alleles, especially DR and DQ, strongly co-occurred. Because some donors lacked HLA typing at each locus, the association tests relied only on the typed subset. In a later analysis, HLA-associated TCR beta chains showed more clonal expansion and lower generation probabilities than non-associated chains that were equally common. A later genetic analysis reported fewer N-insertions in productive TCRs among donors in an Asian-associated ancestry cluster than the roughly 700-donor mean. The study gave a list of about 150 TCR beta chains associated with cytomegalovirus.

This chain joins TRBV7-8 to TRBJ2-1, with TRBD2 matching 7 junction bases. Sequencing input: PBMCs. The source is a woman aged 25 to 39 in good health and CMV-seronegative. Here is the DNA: TGTGCCAGCAGCACGGGACTACCCCTCGGGGGGAGACCGTTCTTC. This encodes CASSTGLPLGGRPFF.